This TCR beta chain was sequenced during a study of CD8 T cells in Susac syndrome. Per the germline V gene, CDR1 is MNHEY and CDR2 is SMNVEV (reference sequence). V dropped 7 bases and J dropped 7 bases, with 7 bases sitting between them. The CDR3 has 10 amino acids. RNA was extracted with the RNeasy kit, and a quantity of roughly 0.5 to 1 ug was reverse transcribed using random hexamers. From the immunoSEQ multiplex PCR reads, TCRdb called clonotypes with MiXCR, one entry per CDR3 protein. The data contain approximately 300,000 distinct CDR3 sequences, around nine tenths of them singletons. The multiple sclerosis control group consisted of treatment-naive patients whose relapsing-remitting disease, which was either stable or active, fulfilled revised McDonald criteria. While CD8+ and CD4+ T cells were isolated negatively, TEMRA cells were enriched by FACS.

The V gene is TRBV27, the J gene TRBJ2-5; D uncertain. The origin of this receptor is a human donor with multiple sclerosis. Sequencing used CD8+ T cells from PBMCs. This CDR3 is CASTSGTQYF. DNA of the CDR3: TGTGCCAGCACCTCGGGGACCCAGTACTTC.